This T cell receptor beta chain was sequenced in a study of blood T cell repertoires in COVID-19. In the study overall: Italy, Spain and the United States were the sources of the convalescent and acute COVID-19 samples.

The method was immunoSEQ multiplex PCR; TCRdb's version includes in-frame clones alone and lacks a portion of them. Of 330,000 or so clones listed, roughly 87% are singletons. Recruited during active infection, patients (from Seattle) were subsequently followed longitudinally. In germline, CDR1 is MGHRA, CDR2 YSYEKL. V lost 4 bases to trimming and J lost 3 bases; unmatched junction nucleotides: 12. The CDR3 is 18 residues long. Sequenced material: peripheral blood. The V call is TRBV4-1, the J call TRBJ2-7; 13 bases map to TRBD2. This TCR came from a man in his thirties or forties with COVID-19, enrolled during active disease. CDR3 bases: TGCGCCAGCAGCCGCCGGACTAGCGGGAGTGTGAGTGACTACGAGCAGTACTTC. This gives the protein CASSRRTSGSVSDYEQYF.